These 10 T cell receptor beta chains were all obtained from the same sample, sequenced in a study of CD8+ T cells in alopecia areata. cDNA serving as the sequencing template came from extracted, reverse transcribed RNA. Sequenced by immunoSEQ multiplex PCR; TCRdb stores in-frame clones only, minus some. The sample lists 140,000 to 150,000 clones; approximately 51% were seen once. The material sequenced was CD4+ T cells sorted from blood, taken at week 0. All receptors come from a human donor with alopecia areata.

The chain links TRBV19 to TRBJ2-2; TRBD1 might be the D (6 bases). This CDR3 is built from 15 residues. The V end lost 3 bases, the J end lost 3 bases, and 11 bases lay between the germline ends. In germline, CDR1 is LNHDA, CDR2 SQIVND (reference sequence). DNA for the CDR3: TGTGCCAGTAGTATTGGTGGACAGTACACCGGGGAGCTGTTTTTT. Its protein is CASSIGGQYTGELFF.

This rearrangement joins TRBV30 to TRBJ2-1; 9 bases agree with TRBD2. The germline V gene encodes CDR1 GTSNPN and CDR2 SVGIG (reference sequence). The CDR3 loop spans 14 amino acids. V dropped 3 bases and J dropped 6; count of bases not matched to a gene: 6. CDR3 bases: TGTGCCTGGAGCGGCGGGAGGGCGGCCAATGAGCAGTTCTTC. Its translation: CAWSGGRAANEQFF.

This clone was detected only once. The chain recombines TRBV30 with TRBJ2-2, with 9 bases fitting TRBD1. Losses at the gene ends were 3 bases for V and 4 bases for J; bases not matched to a gene: 6. The CDR3 has 15 amino acids. CDR1 GTSNPN and CDR2 SVGIG come from the germline V gene (reference sequence). The CDR3 reads CAWRRRDRVTGELFF. Here the CDR3 DNA reads TGTGCCTGGAGGCGCCGGGACAGGGTCACCGGGGAGCTGTTTTTT.

The chain recombines TRBV4-2 with TRBJ1-5; no clear D gene. CDR1 and CDR2 from the germline V gene are LGHNA and YNFKEQ. The V end lost 3 bases, the J end lost 6 bases, and 9 bases lay between the germline ends. The CDR3 has 13 residues. For the CDR3, the DNA is TGTGCCAGCAGCCAGGATGGATCTCAGCCCCAGCATTTT. Translated, it gives CASSQDGSQPQHF.

This clone has only a few counts. The CDR3 sequence: CASSSGSGYNEQFF. DNA for the CDR3: TGTGCCAGCAGCTCGGGTAGCGGGTACAATGAGCAGTTCTTC. V is TRBV7-3 and J is TRBJ2-1; 7 bases are a match to TRBD2. The V segment lost 4 bases and the J segment 4 bases; nucleotides outside the gene matches: 4. Germline V gene lookup returns CDR1 SGHTA and CDR2 FQGTGA. The CDR3 extends over 14 amino acids.

This clone turned up a few times. The rearrangement joins TRBV25-1 to TRBJ2-3, with D hard to call. V dropped 6 bases and J dropped 4 bases, with 8 bases sitting between them. Germline V gene data show CDR1 as MGHDK and CDR2 as SYGVNS. There are 12 residues in the CDR3. The CDR3 DNA sequence: TGTGCCAGCAGCTCGACCTCAGATACGCAGTATTTT. Its protein product is CASSSTSDTQYF.

This chain connects TRBV13 to TRBJ2-3; D is uncertain. This CDR3 is built from 12 residues. Trimming shortened V by 3 bases and J by 6 bases, and 7 bases separated the two germline ends. CDR1 is PRHDT, CDR2 FYEKMQ, per germline (reference sequence). CDR3 nucleotide sequence: TGTGCCAGCAGCTTCCAAGAGGATACGCAGTATTTT. This gives the protein CASSFQEDTQYF.

The CDR3 sequence is CASSDVGDYEQYF. The DNA for the CDR3 is TGTGCCAGCAGTGATGTGGGGGACTACGAGCAGTACTTC. This chain connects TRBV2 to TRBJ2-7; TRBD1 or TRBD2 may be the D gene (5 bases each). Germline V lookup: CDR1 SNHLY, CDR2 FYNNEI. The CDR3 consists of 13 residues. V lost 3 bases, J lost 3 bases, and 9 bases lay in between.

The table lists this clone with a count of one. The V and J genes are TRBV25-1 and TRBJ2-5; the D is unclear. The CDR3 spans 12 residues. The V gene lost 8 bases and the J gene lost 5 bases, with 12 bases spanning the gap. From germline, CDR1 is MGHDK and CDR2 SYGVNS. CDR3 protein: CASHSPGETQYF. As DNA, the CDR3 is TGTGCCAGCCATTCCCCTGGGGAGACCCAGTACTTC.

The chain is built from TRBV7-6 and TRBJ2-1, with TRBD2 matching 12 bases. Trimming removed 2 bases from V and 5 bases from J; junction bases left unmatched: 13. The germline gives CDR1 SGHVS, CDR2 FNYEAQ. The CDR3 loop spans 19 amino acids. The CDR3 here is CASSLRTSGTVLTNNEQFF. The CDR3 region has the DNA TGTGCCAGCAGCTTAAGGACTAGCGGGACAGTGCTGACTAACAATGAGCAGTTCTTC.